This T cell receptor beta chain originates from a study of cytomegalovirus exposure and HLA in healthy donors. Points from the study as a whole: The sole available immune exposure information was CMV serostatus. Being productive about 87% or about 30% of the time was typical of most TCR beta V segments in an earlier analysis. A highly shared variant cluster was judged a likely technical artifact. Diagnosis of cytomegalovirus status made by the classifier reportedly showed high specificity and sensitivity.

13 Jbeta primers and 60 Vbeta primers were used for the PCR. Clones were read by immunoSEQ multiplex PCR, and TCRdb kept only the in-frame ones, dropping some. This sample yields under 150,000 clones, of which about 75% are seen a single time; 1.3% to 1.5% belongs to the top ten. The CDR3 has 14 amino acids. V gave up 3 bases and J gave up 6 bases; unmatched junction bases: 7. CDR1 and CDR2 (germline): SGHAT, FQDESV (reference sequence). This clone was observed a few times. The antigen remains unidentified. The chain recombines TRBV11-1 with TRBJ1-1; 7 bases agree with TRBD1. The clonotype was recovered from a woman between 35 and 50 years old in good health and CMV-seronegative. The sample taken for sequencing was PBMCs. CDR3 nucleotide sequence: TGTGCCAGCAGCTTGGAGGGGGCCCTCTCTGAAGCTTTCTTT. Translated: CASSLEGALSEAFF.